The clone carrying this TCR beta chain has ten or more counts. Antigen unknown. The sample originates from a study of regulatory T cells in long-lasting Graves disease. At the level of the study: Antithyroid drug exposure in newly diagnosed Graves' patients had lasted under 3 months.

The CDR3 is made up of 15 amino acids. Germline loops: CDR1 MDHEN, CDR2 SYDVKM. V shed 7 bases and J 7 bases; nucleotides not matched to a gene: 12. CDR3-region Arm-PCR and iRepertoire HTBI primers produced the TCR beta libraries. TCRdb independently ran MiXCR on the multiplex PCR reads; one entry per CDR3 protein. In the table there are 400,000 to 500,000 distinct CDR3 sequences, about 17% of which are singletons. Indicated time point: newly diagnosed GD, antithyroid drugs for less than 3 months. The TCR library was made from RNA that had been extracted from PBMCs in TRIzol. General study findings and limits: Thyroid tissue went unexamined; only peripheral blood was analyzed. Persistent cases of Graves' showed reduced TCR diversity relative to newly diagnosed patients.

This same sample was also taken into another study, of T cells in Graves' hyperthyroidism and ophthalmopathy.

The V and J genes are TRBV28 and TRBJ2-1, with TRBD2 matching over 8 bases. This receptor was taken from a woman aged 18-30 years with Graves disease. This sample comprised peripheral blood mononuclear cells (PBMCs), obtained at new diagnosis, from a patient treated with antithyroid drugs. CDR3 sequence (DNA): TGTGCCAGCAACTCGGGGGGGCAGGGTGGAAATGAGCAGTTCTTC. This encodes CASNSGGQGGNEQFF. The full variable domain, completed using reference TRBV28 and TRBJ2-1, is DVKVTQSSRYLVKRTGEKVFLECVQDMDHENMFWYRQDPGLGLRLIYFSYDVKMKEKGDIPEGYSVSREKKERFSLILESASTNQTSMYLCASNSGGQGGNEQFFGPGTRLTVL.